This is a list of T cell receptor beta chains from one sample in a study of T cells in Graves' hyperthyroidism and ophthalmopathy. One entry per CDR3 protein, called by TCRdb with MiXCR from the multiplex PCR reads. Of a few hundred thousand distinct CDR3 sequences in the sample, about 20% are singletons; the top ten hold around 27%. The sample consisted of blood. Every receptor here comes from a man between 18 and 35 years old with Graves' hyperthyroidism. The CDR3 runs from the conserved cysteine through the conserved F or W. A D gene is named only where the DNA matches it firmly. Clone size, where shown, is once, few, many, or a class for clones that have expanded.

abundance: many
v_gene: TRBV15
d_gene: TRBD1
j_gene: TRBJ1-1
CDR3aa: CATSRDRDRGTEAFF
CDR3nt: TGTGCCACCAGCAGAGACAGGGACAGGGGCACTGAAGCTTTCTTT

abundance: many
v_gene: TRBV29-1
d_gene: .
j_gene: TRBJ1-1
CDR3aa: CSAGQSMNTEAFF
CDR3nt: TGCAGCGCCGGACAGAGTATGAACACTGAAGCTTTCTTT

abundance: .
v_gene: TRBV28
d_gene: .
j_gene: TRBJ1-5
CDR3aa: CASSLPRVGVIQPQHF
CDR3nt: TGTGCCAGCAGTTTACCTCGGGTTGGGGTAATCCAGCCCCAGCATTTT

abundance: many
v_gene: TRBV12-3/TRBV12-4
d_gene: TRBD2
j_gene: TRBJ2-3
CDR3aa: CASSRLAGTDTQYF
CDR3nt: TGTGCCAGCAGTCGACTAGCGGGGACAGATACGCAGTATTTT

abundance: many
v_gene: TRBV28
d_gene: .
j_gene: TRBJ2-7
CDR3aa: CASTIRVGGDYEQYF
CDR3nt: TGTGCCAGCACTATAAGAGTCGGAGGGGACTACGAGCAGTACTTC

abundance: few
v_gene: TRBV30
d_gene: .
j_gene: TRBJ1-6
CDR3aa: CAWRGRWFSPLHF
CDR3nt: TGTGCCTGGAGAGGCAGATGGTTTTCACCCCTCCACTTT

abundance: many
v_gene: TRBV12-3/TRBV12-4
d_gene: .
j_gene: TRBJ1-2
CDR3aa: CASSSGLNYGYTF
CDR3nt: TGTGCCAGCAGCTCCGGGCTTAACTATGGCTACACCTTC

abundance: many
v_gene: TRBV4-2
d_gene: .
j_gene: TRBJ2-2
CDR3aa: CASSPRMTGELFF
CDR3nt: TGTGCCAGCAGCCCCAGGATGACCGGGGAGCTGTTTTTT

abundance: few
v_gene: TRBV28
d_gene: .
j_gene: TRBJ1-2
CDR3aa: CASSLGWFGYTF
CDR3nt: TGTGCCAGCAGTTTAGGGTGGTTTGGCTACACCTTC

abundance: many
v_gene: TRBV6-1
d_gene: .
j_gene: TRBJ1-1
CDR3aa: CASSGTEVLLAFF
CDR3nt: TGTGCCAGCAGTGGCACGGAGGTACTATTGGCTTTCTTT

abundance: many
v_gene: TRBV19
d_gene: .
j_gene: TRBJ1-3
CDR3aa: CASSFGGTAGNTIYF
CDR3nt: TGTGCCAGTAGTTTCGGGGGGACTGCTGGAAACACCATATATTTT

abundance: many
v_gene: TRBV12-3/TRBV12-4
d_gene: .
j_gene: TRBJ1-5
CDR3aa: CASSPPGRDRPNQPQHF
CDR3nt: TGTGCCAGCAGTCCTCCGGGGCGGGATCGACCCAATCAGCCCCAGCATTTT

abundance: .
v_gene: TRBV2
d_gene: TRBD1
j_gene: TRBJ2-7
CDR3aa: CASSVGPGQGSYEQYF
CDR3nt: TGTGCCAGCAGTGTGGGACCGGGACAGGGTTCCTACGAGCAGTACTTC

abundance: many
v_gene: TRBV12-3/TRBV12-4
d_gene: TRBD1
j_gene: TRBJ2-6
CDR3aa: CASSFDRAGANVLTF
CDR3nt: TGTGCCAGCAGTTTTGACAGGGCTGGGGCCAACGTCCTGACTTTC